This record covers a single T cell receptor beta chain. This sample is drawn from a study of blood T cell repertoires in COVID-19. Study as a whole: Sources were T cells, B-cell-depleted T cells, or PBMCs; the material itself was cDNA or gDNA.

Profiled with immunoSEQ multiplex PCR; TCRdb holds only in-frame clones, not every one. This sample has under 250,000 clones, with around 80% found just once. The CDR3 length is 15 residues. The V end lost 5 bases, the J end lost 7 bases, and 20 bases lay between the germline ends. Germline CDR1 MNHEY, CDR2 SVGAGI. The chain employs TRBV6-5 and TRBJ1-1; tentative D call: TRBD1 (6 bases). The sequenced sample was PBMCs or T cells enriched from blood (not recorded which). This clonotype was sampled from a man in his 60s who had recovered from COVID-19. The CDR3 protein is CASSRSSSTRGEAFF. The DNA of the CDR3 is TGTGCCAGCAGTAGATCGTCTTCCACCAGGGGTGAAGCTTTCTTT.